Below, 10 T cell receptor beta chains from the same sample are listed, as sequenced in a study of OX40 agonist ivuxolimab in advanced cancers. Sequenced by immunoSEQ multiplex PCR; TCRdb stores in-frame clones only, minus some. This table has more than 65,000 clones, about 81% appearing once. Sequences were derived from CD4+ or CD8+ T cells sorted from blood, sampled in a trial of the OX40 agonist ivuxolimab. These receptors were collected from an adult with an advanced solid tumor such as melanoma, head and neck, liver or kidney cancer.

The V call is TRBV11-2, the J call TRBJ2-7, with 8 bases that match TRBD1. The CDR3 is 16 residues long. After removal of 4 bases from V and 7 bases from J, the junction contained 15 bases not matched to a gene. CDR1 is SGHAT and CDR2 is FQNNGV in the germline V gene. The CDR3, as DNA: TGTGCCAGCAGCTCCGGAGGACAGGGAGGATTGGGTGAGCAGTACTTC. Amino acids: CASSSGGQGGLGEQYF. The whole variable domain, remainder taken from reference TRBV11-2 and TRBJ2-7, is EAGVAQSPRYKIIEKRQSVAFWCNPISGHATLYWYQQILGQGPKLLIQFQNNGVVDDSQLPKDRFSAERLKGVDSTLKIQPAKLEDSAVYLCASSSGGQGGLGEQYFGPGTRLTVT.

The chain couples TRBV9 to TRBJ2-3, with 7 nucleotides matching TRBD2. Germline CDR1 and CDR2: SGDLS and YYNGEE. The CDR3 covers 14 residues. V gave up 4 bases and J gave up 4 bases; unmatched junction bases: 6. In nucleotides, the CDR3 is TGTGCCAGCAGCCCCCGGGGGGTTTCAGATACGCAGTATTTT. Translated, it gives CASSPRGVSDTQYF. Full variable domain (remainder filled in from reference TRBV9 and TRBJ2-3): DSGVTQTPKHLITATGQRVTLRCSPRSGDLSVYWYQQSLDQGLQFLIQYYNGEERAKGNILERFSAQQFPDLHSELNLSSLELGDSALYFCASSPRGVSDTQYFGPGTRLTVL.

The chain uses TRBV29-1 and TRBJ2-3; no firm D call. The CDR3 length is 12 residues. The germline gives CDR1 SQVTM, CDR2 ANQGSEA. Deletions cut 5 bases from V and 7 bases from J, with 13 bases between. The CDR3 region is CSVPTSENTQYF. In nucleotides, the CDR3 is TGCAGCGTTCCCACGTCTGAAAATACGCAGTATTTT.

The chain uses TRBV5-4 and TRBJ2-5, with 10 bases lining up with TRBD2. CDR1 and CDR2 (germline): SGHNT, YYREEE (reference sequence). CDR3 length: 17 residues. V dropped 4 bases and J dropped 7; count of bases not matched to a gene: 16. CDR3: CASSRNLTSGVSRTQYF. As DNA, the CDR3 is TGTGCCAGCAGCCGAAACCTCACTAGCGGGGTTTCCCGGACCCAGTACTTC. The full variable domain, rest sourced from reference TRBV5-4 and TRBJ2-5, is ETGVTQSPTHLIKTRGQQVTLRCSSQSGHNTVSWYQQALGQGPQFIFQYYREEENGRGNFPPRFSGLQFPNYSSELNVNALELDDSALYLCASSRNLTSGVSRTQYFGPGTRLLVL.

This clone was counted only a few times. The V call is TRBV7-3, the J call TRBJ1-5; D is uncertain. V lost 5 bases to trimming and J lost 6 bases, with 11 bases between them. Germline V gene data show CDR1 as SGHTA and CDR2 as FQGTGA. The CDR3 contains 13 residues. CDR3 nucleotide sequence: TGTGCCAGCAGCACGGACCTCGGTCAGCCCCAGCATTTT. As protein: CASSTDLGQPQHF.

V gene TRBV28 combines with J gene TRBJ1-5; possible D gene TRBD1, 5 bases. Trimming pared 1 base from V and 7 bases from J, leaving 14 bases between. Per the germline V gene, CDR1 is MDHEN and CDR2 is SYDVKM. The CDR3 has 15 amino acids. CDR3 region: CASSLYPARAQPQHF. CDR3 bases: TGTGCCAGCAGTTTATACCCAGCCAGGGCGCAGCCCCAGCATTTT. Together with reference TRBV28 and TRBJ1-5, the CDR3 gives the full variable domain: DVKVTQSSRYLVKRTGEKVFLECVQDMDHENMFWYRQDPGLGLRLIYFSYDVKMKEKGDIPEGYSVSREKKERFSLILESASTNQTSMYLCASSLYPARAQPQHFGDGTRLSIL.

This chain joins TRBV5-5 and TRBJ2-1; TRBD2 agrees at 8 bases. J lost 0 bases, V lost 4 bases, and 3 bases had no gene match. Germline CDR1 SGHKS, CDR2 YYEKEE (reference sequence). There are 15 residues in the CDR3. The CDR3 is CASSLSGVSYNEQFF. Written as DNA, the CDR3 is TGTGCCAGCAGCCTTAGCGGGGTCTCCTACAATGAGCAGTTCTTC.

The V and J genes are TRBV7-9 and TRBJ1-4, with a weak D call TRBD1 (6 bases). The CDR3 has 15 amino acids. V lost 5 bases and J 2 bases, leaving 12 bases between the germline ends. Per germline, CDR1 SEHNR and CDR2 FQNEAQ (reference sequence). The CDR3 DNA follows: TGTGCCAGCAGCCCCGGACAGAGTACTAATGAAAAACTGTTTTTT. Amino acid sequence: CASSPGQSTNEKLFF. Full variable domain (rest looked up from reference TRBV7-9 and TRBJ1-4): DTGVSQNPRHKITKRGQNVTFRCDPISEHNRLYWYRQTLGQGPEFLTYFQNEAQLEKSRLLSDRFSAERPKGSFSTLEIQRTEQGDSAMYLCASSPGQSTNEKLFFGSGTQLSVL.

In nucleotides, the CDR3 is TGTGCCAGTAGTATGTTCGGGCAGGGGGCCTACGAGCAGTACTTC. It specifies CASSMFGQGAYEQYF. This chain links TRBV19 with TRBJ2-7, with 7 bases identical to TRBD1. This CDR3 comprises 15 residues. Per germline, CDR1 LNHDA and CDR2 SQIVND (reference sequence). Germline trimming cut 3 bases from V and 2 bases from J; bases unmatched to any gene: 7.

Remarks on this clone: The junction shows a germline mismatch at one end, possibly a read error. The CDR3 DNA sequence: TGTGCCAGCAGCCTAGCCGCGGGAGGAGGGGAGACCCAGTACTTC. Translating it yields CASSLAAGGGETQYF. This chain joins TRBV7-8 and TRBJ2-5; 8 bases agree with TRBD2. The CDR3 is 15 amino acids. CDR1 and CDR2 from the germline V gene are SGHVS and FQNEAQ.